What follows are 5 T cell receptor beta chains derived from one specimen sequenced in a study of PD-L1 blockade in urothelial cancer. Produced via immunoSEQ multiplex PCR; TCRdb's table is partial and in-frame only. The sample contains roughly 74,000 clones, around 90% of which appear only once. The sample here was PBMCs, taken around atezolizumab (anti-PD-L1) treatment. The receptors here all came from a woman aged 70-85 years with urothelial cancer.

This chain joins TRBV4-2 and TRBJ2-2; 9 nucleotides agree with TRBD2. Looked up from germline, CDR1 is LGHNA and CDR2 is YNFKEQ. The CDR3 contains 16 residues. With V trimmed by 4 bases and J by 0 bases, 3 bases remained unmatched. CDR3 DNA sequence: TGTGCCAGCAGCCTCCGACTAGCGGCGAACACCGGGGAGCTGTTTTTT. Its translation: CASSLRLAANTGELFF.

V usage is TRBV19 and J usage is TRBJ2-7, with 8 bases identical to TRBD2. Germline assignment: CDR1 LNHDA and CDR2 SQIVND (reference sequence). CDR3 length: 15 amino acids. With 10 bases clipped from V and 2 bases from J, the junction kept 13 bases outside the gene matches. This CDR3 reads CATSPSGSRPYEQYF. CDR3 nucleotide sequence: TGTGCCACCTCGCCCAGCGGGAGCCGCCCCTACGAGCAGTACTTC.

V is TRBV7-2 and J is TRBJ2-1; no reliable D call. CDR3 length equals 13 residues. Germline V lookup: CDR1 SGHTA, CDR2 FQGNSA. Trimming pared 2 bases from V and 6 bases from J, leaving 8 bases between. CDR3 amino acids: CASSLTGFNEQFF. CDR3 sequence (DNA): TGTGCCAGCAGCTTAACCGGGTTCAATGAGCAGTTCTTC.

V and J are TRBV2 and TRBJ2-4, with no clear D. V lost 1 base to trimming and J lost 0 bases, with 4 bases between them. This CDR3 has 14 amino acids. Germline V gives CDR1 SNHLY, CDR2 FYNNEI. CDR3 sequence: CASSEDRAKNIQYF. The CDR3, as DNA: TGTGCCAGCAGTGAAGACAGAGCCAAAAACATTCAGTACTTC.

The chain couples TRBV27 to TRBJ2-7, with 8 bases fitting TRBD1. V trimming: 4 bases; J trimming: 5 bases; junction bases outside the gene matches: 10. The germline CDR1 and CDR2 sequences are MNHEY and SMNVEV (reference sequence). The CDR3 covers 15 residues. CDR3 loop: CASSWRAPDRDEQYF. As DNA, the CDR3 is TGTGCCAGCAGTTGGCGCGCCCCGGACAGGGACGAGCAGTACTTC.